The rows below give T cell receptor beta chains drawn from one sample of a study of blood T cell repertoires in COVID-19. The method was immunoSEQ multiplex PCR; TCRdb's version includes in-frame clones alone and lacks a portion of them. Of approximately 300,000 clones in the sample, more than 70% were seen once. What was sequenced was peripheral blood. The receptors derive from a man younger than 30 who had recovered from COVID-19. The CDR3 runs from the conserved cysteine through the conserved F or W. A D gene is named only where the DNA matches it firmly. Clone size is shown for a subset of rows, as once, few, many or a class of expanded clone.

CDR3aa	CDR3nt	v_gene	abundance	d_gene	j_gene
CASSLRGSLYNEQFF	TGTGCCAGCAGCTTGAGAGGGAGCCTCTACAATGAGCAGTTCTTC	TRBV7-3	.	.	TRBJ2-1
CASSPRQGSLETQYF	TGCGCCAGCAGCCCACGACAGGGGAGCCTAGAGACCCAGTACTTC	TRBV4-1	.	TRBD1	TRBJ2-5
CASSLRGLGEKLFF	TGTGCCAGCAGTCTCAGGGGGCTGGGGGAAAAACTGTTTTTT	TRBV6-5	.	TRBD1	TRBJ1-4
CASSEIGGTAQETQYF	TGTGCCAGCAGTGAAATTGGGGGGACAGCACAAGAGACCCAGTACTTC	TRBV2	.	.	TRBJ2-5
CASSLGGLPPTDTQYF	TGTGCCAGCAGCCTGGGAGGACTACCTCCCACAGATACGCAGTATTTT	TRBV3-1/TRBV3-2	.	.	TRBJ2-3
CASSQDVVSSYEQYF	TGCGCCAGCAGCCAAGACGTGGTGAGTTCCTACGAGCAGTACTTC	TRBV4-1	.	.	TRBJ2-7
CASIGPEGETGRYTF	TGTGCCAGTATAGGCCCAGAGGGTGAAACCGGACGCTACACCTTC	TRBV19	.	.	TRBJ1-2
CASSLAVAEGTQYF	TGTGCCAGCAGCTTGGCGGTGGCCGAGGGGACCCAGTACTTC	TRBV5-4	.	.	TRBJ2-5
CASSQRSGGDSGANVLTF	TGTGCCAGCAGCCAACGTAGCGGGGGGGATTCTGGGGCCAACGTCCTGACTTTC	TRBV3-1/TRBV3-2	.	TRBD2	TRBJ2-6
CASSSGRDREGSNEQFF	TGTGCCAGCAGCTCCGGTCGGGACAGGGAAGGATCCAATGAGCAGTTCTTC	TRBV11-3	.	TRBD1	TRBJ2-1
CASGLSESNTIYF	TGTGCTAGTGGTTTGTCCGAGTCGAACACCATATATTTT	TRBV12-5	.	.	TRBJ1-3
CAWRRGMNTEAFF	TGTGCCTGGAGGAGGGGGATGAACACTGAAGCTTTCTTT	TRBV30	.	.	TRBJ1-1
CASSLGDRSNEAFF	TGCGCCAGCAGCTTGGGGGACAGGTCGAATGAAGCTTTCTTT	TRBV5-1	.	TRBD1	TRBJ1-1
CASSAEVLGNEQFF	TGTGCCAGCAGTGCAGAGGTGTTGGGCAATGAGCAGTTCTTC	TRBV2	.	.	TRBJ2-1
CASSLNRVTDTQYF	TGTGCCAGCAGCTTAAACAGGGTCACAGATACGCAGTATTTT	TRBV11-2	.	.	TRBJ2-3
CSVMGQGYYEQYF	TGCAGCGTGATGGGACAGGGTTACTACGAGCAGTACTTC	TRBV29-1	.	TRBD1	TRBJ2-7
CASSFNTNTEAFF	TGTGCCAGCAGCTTCAACACCAACACTGAAGCTTTCTTT	TRBV7-9	.	.	TRBJ1-1
CASSDGTSATGELFF	TGCGCCAGCAGTGATGGTACGTCCGCGACCGGGGAGCTGTTTTTT	TRBV10-1	.	.	TRBJ2-2
CASSQDRAGPPKETQYF	TGTGCCAGCAGCCAAGATAGGGCGGGGCCCCCCAAAGAGACCCAGTACTTC	TRBV4-2	.	.	TRBJ2-5
CASSFSQGQSPLHF	TGTGCCAGCAGCTTTAGTCAGGGCCAATCACCCCTCCACTTT	TRBV13	.	.	TRBJ1-6
CSVDTSYEQYF	TGCAGTGTTGACACCTCCTACGAGCAGTACTTC	TRBV20-1	.	.	TRBJ2-7
CASSGMNTEAFF	TGTGCCAGCAGCGGTATGAACACTGAAGCTTTCTTT	TRBV9	.	.	TRBJ1-1
CSARDLYEQYF	TGCAGTGCTAGGGACTTATACGAGCAGTACTTC	TRBV20-1	.	.	TRBJ2-7
CASSTGQMNTEAFF	TGTGCCAGCAGCACGGGACAGATGAACACTGAAGCTTTCTTT	TRBV3-1/TRBV3-2	.	TRBD1	TRBJ1-1
CASSFQANTEAFF	TGTGCCAGCAGTTTTCAGGCGAACACTGAAGCTTTCTTT	TRBV12-3/TRBV12-4	.	.	TRBJ1-1
CASGEVGGSYEQYF	TGTGCCAGCGGGGAGGTGGGGGGCTCCTACGAGCAGTACTTC	TRBV28	.	.	TRBJ2-7
CASSETLLGRPMNTEAFF	TGTGCCAGCAGTGAGACACTCCTGGGCCGTCCCATGAACACTGAAGCTTTCTTT	TRBV25-1	.	.	TRBJ1-1
CASSLGTAGGYTF	TGTGCCAGCAGTTTGGGGACAGCGGGTGGCTACACCTTC	TRBV12-3/TRBV12-4	.	TRBD1	TRBJ1-2
CASSSRRVNTEAFF	TGTGCCAGTAGCTCCCGCAGGGTGAACACTGAAGCTTTCTTT	TRBV19	.	.	TRBJ1-1
CASSEAPGQPQHF	TGTGCCAGCAGTGAAGCGCCCGGTCAGCCCCAGCATTTT	TRBV6-1	.	.	TRBJ1-5
CAVGARESNQPQHF	TGTGCCGTCGGGGCACGGGAGAGCAATCAGCCCCAGCATTTT	TRBV6-5	.	.	TRBJ1-5
CASSVEGLGLVREQFF	TGTGCCAGCAGCGTAGAGGGCCTCGGACTAGTACGCGAGCAGTTCTTC	TRBV9	few	TRBD2	TRBJ2-1
CASSQELASGGHEQFF	TGCGCCAGCAGCCAAGAATTGGCTAGCGGGGGCCATGAGCAGTTCTTC	TRBV4-3	.	TRBD2	TRBJ2-1
CASSGQGATGELFF	TGTGCCAGCTCTGGACAGGGGGCAACCGGGGAGCTGTTTTTT	TRBV27	few	TRBD1	TRBJ2-2
CASSPIQGRTEAFF	TGTGCCAGCTCACCCATTCAGGGGCGGACTGAAGCTTTCTTT	TRBV18	.	.	TRBJ1-1
CATSDLGQGKGEQYF	TGTGCCACCAGTGATCTGGGACAGGGAAAAGGCGAGCAGTACTTC	TRBV24-1	.	TRBD1	TRBJ2-7
CSVEGPGGTDTQYF	TGCAGCGTTGAAGGGCCAGGGGGGACAGATACGCAGTATTTT	TRBV29-1	.	.	TRBJ2-3
CASSGAGGLNPQYF	TGCGCCAGCAGTGGGGCAGGGGGCCTAAACCCTCAGTACTTC	TRBV10-1	.	TRBD1	TRBJ2-5
CASKKGAGATYEQYF	TGTGCCAGCAAGAAAGGAGCGGGGGCCACCTACGAGCAGTACTTC	TRBV6-6	few	TRBD2	TRBJ2-7
CASSFSGRADTQYF	TGTGCCAGCAGCTTTAGCGGGAGGGCAGATACGCAGTATTTT	TRBV5-4	.	TRBD2	TRBJ2-3
CASSLQGASYNEQFF	TGTGCCAGCAGTTTGCAGGGGGCATCCTACAATGAGCAGTTCTTC	TRBV27	.	TRBD1	TRBJ2-1
CASSPARARQGAYEQYF	TGTGCCAGCAGTCCGGCCAGGGCTCGACAGGGGGCGTACGAGCAGTACTTC	TRBV7-9	.	TRBD1	TRBJ2-7
CASSLEGQGDNYGYTF	TGTGCCAGCAGCTTGGAGGGACAGGGAGATAACTATGGCTACACCTTC	TRBV5-6	.	TRBD1	TRBJ1-2
CASSDNGGYGYTF	TGCGCCAGCAGTGATAACGGGGGATATGGCTACACCTTC	TRBV10-2	.	.	TRBJ1-2